This TCR beta chain comes out of a study of T cell changes during pregnancy in multiple sclerosis. The CDR3 extends over 14 amino acids. CDR1 and CDR2 (germline): SGHDT, YYEEEE. V was trimmed by 5 bases and J by 4 bases, leaving 13 bases between them. Repertoires were generated with immunoSEQ multiplex PCR, while TCRdb's copy carries only in-frame clones and drops some. The sample includes 40,000 to 50,000 clones, more than 85% seen only once; the top ten take about 7%. This clonotype originated in a female donor with multiple sclerosis, enrolled in a pregnancy study. The rearrangement joins TRBV5-6 to TRBJ1-3; tentatively, D is TRBD1 (5 bases). Sequenced here: CD8+ T cells from peripheral blood mononuclear cells, sampled in the third trimester of pregnancy. CDR3 amino acids: CASSPQGGGNTIYF. CDR3 nucleotides: TGTGCCAGCAGTCCCCAGGGAGGAGGAAACACCATATATTTT.